This T cell receptor beta chain is drawn from a study of radiation and T cells in renal cell carcinoma. Study details: Nephrectomy followed 15 Gy stereotactic body radiation by 4 weeks. Whole-study findings and limits: From baseline, blood top tumor clonotypes peaked at 2 weeks post-radiation.

Time point noted: baseline pretreatment blood. The treatment denotes: 15 Gy SBRT to primary tumor, nephrectomy 4 weeks later. Radiation-treated patients gave blood at baseline, week 2 and week 4. In its sample, this clone was seen once. What it recognizes is unknown. Germline CDR1 SGHDT, CDR2 YYEEEE. The CDR3 runs to 12 residues. The ends were cut back, 5 bases at V and 0 bases at J, with 5 bases in the middle. Profiled with immunoSEQ multiplex PCR; TCRdb holds only in-frame clones, not every one. Of some 150,000 clones listed, roughly 80% are singletons. The rearrangement joins TRBV5-6 to TRBJ1-1, with D unresolved. Source: blood, taken from a patient whose treatment included radiotherapy and nephrectomy. The clonotype comes from a woman aged 50 to 60 with renal cell carcinoma. CDR3 in amino acids: CASSEMNTEAFF. In DNA form, the CDR3 reads TGTGCCAGCAGTGAGATGAACACTGAAGCTTTCTTT.